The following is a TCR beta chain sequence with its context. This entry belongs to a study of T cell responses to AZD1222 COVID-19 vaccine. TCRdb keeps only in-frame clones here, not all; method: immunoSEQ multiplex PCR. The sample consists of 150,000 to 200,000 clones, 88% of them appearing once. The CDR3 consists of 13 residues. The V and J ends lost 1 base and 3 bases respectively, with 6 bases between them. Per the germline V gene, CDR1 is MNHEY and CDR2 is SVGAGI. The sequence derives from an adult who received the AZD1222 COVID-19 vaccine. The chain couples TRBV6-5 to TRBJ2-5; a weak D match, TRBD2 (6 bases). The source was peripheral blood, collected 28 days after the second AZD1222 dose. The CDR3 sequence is CASSYWGEETQYF. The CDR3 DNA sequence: TGTGCCAGCAGTTACTGGGGGGAAGAGACCCAGTACTTC.